One and the same sample provided the 29 T cell receptor beta chains below, sequenced in a study of cytomegalovirus exposure and HLA in healthy donors. A multiplex PCR was run with 60 Vbeta primers and 13 Jbeta primers. Some clones are missing from TCRdb's copy, which holds only in-frame ones; the method was immunoSEQ multiplex PCR. Seen here are roughly 100,000 clones, 13% to 15% observed once, and the top ten hold over 0.8%. Input material: PBMCs. The receptors here all came from a female donor in good health and CMV-seronegative.

A word on this clone: One end of the junction fails to match germline, which may point to a read error. This sequence joins TRBV4-1 and TRBJ2-7, with TRBD2 matching 8 bases. The CDR3 length is 13 residues. Germline loops: CDR1 MGHRA, CDR2 YSYEKL. In nucleotides, the CDR3 is TGCGCCAGAAGCCAAGCGGCGGGGGGCGAGCAGTACTTC. It yields the protein CARSQAAGGEQYF.

This sequence joins TRBV6-6 and TRBJ2-2, with 7 bases matching TRBD1. This CDR3 spans 14 amino acids. V trimming: 11 bases; J trimming: 3 bases; junction bases outside the gene matches: 9. Germline V lookup: CDR1 MNHNY, CDR2 SVGAGI (reference sequence). Written as DNA, the CDR3 is TGTGCCGCCACCCATACAGGGGACACCGGGGAGCTGTTTTTT. It yields the protein CAATHTGDTGELFF.

CDR3 in amino acids: CASSLSRDSETQYF. In DNA form, the CDR3 reads TGTGCCAGCAGCTTAAGCCGGGACTCTGAGACCCAGTACTTC. The V and J genes are TRBV7-3 and TRBJ2-5; possible D gene TRBD2, 6 bases. The CDR3 has 14 residues. The germline V gene encodes CDR1 SGHTA and CDR2 FQGTGA. V was clipped by 1 base and J by 5 bases, with 11 bases between them.

The rearrangement uses TRBV29-1 and TRBJ1-1; D may be TRBD1 (6 bases). The CDR3 contains 12 residues. V lost 2 bases to trimming and J lost 5 bases, with 9 bases between them. Germline CDR1 SQVTM, CDR2 ANQGSEA. The CDR3: CSVESRGTEAFF. CDR3 in DNA: TGCAGCGTTGAATCGAGGGGGACTGAAGCTTTCTTT.

This clone was observed a handful of times. The chain employs TRBV19 and TRBJ2-3, with 7 bases fitting TRBD1. Unmatched junction bases numbered 6, after V lost 10 bases and J lost 5 bases. Looked up from germline, CDR1 is LNHDA and CDR2 is SQIVND (reference sequence). The CDR3 consists of 12 residues. Here the CDR3 DNA reads TGTGCCACCACAGGGGTCAGAGATACGCAGTATTTT. It yields the protein CATTGVRDTQYF.

A remark on this clone: A read error may account for a junction end that differs from germline. The J gene is TRBJ2-1, the V gene TRBV6-5; the match to TRBD2 covers 9 bases. Germline V gene lookup returns CDR1 MNHEY and CDR2 SVGAGI. The length of the CDR3 is 12 residues. CDR3 coding DNA: TGTGCCAGCAGCTTAGCGGGGGATGAGCGGTTCTTC. Its protein product is CASSLAGDERFF.

This clone has more than one count but fewer than ten. Other DNA sequences of this sample code for an identical CDR3. J is TRBJ2-5 and V is TRBV30, with 15 bases matching TRBD2. CDR1 and CDR2 from the germline V gene are GTSNPN and SVGIG (reference sequence). Germline trimming cut 0 bases from V and 4 bases from J; bases unmatched to any gene: 6. CDR3 length equals 17 residues. The CDR3 protein is CAWSVRGLAGGGETQYF. CDR3 sequence (DNA): TGTGCCTGGAGTGTACGGGGACTAGCGGGGGGTGGAGAGACCCAGTACTTC.

The gene calls are TRBV29-1 and TRBJ2-7, with 8 bases matching TRBD2. V was pared by 3 bases and J by 12 bases, with 7 bases of the junction left unmatched. Germline assignment: CDR1 SQVTM and CDR2 ANQGSEA. This CDR3 region has 11 residues. The CDR3 loop is CSVESGGTGYF. Written as DNA, the CDR3 is TGCAGCGTTGAGAGCGGGGGAACGGGGTACTTC.

This clone occurred a few times. J is TRBJ2-5 and V is TRBV5-6; D remains unclear. The germline V and J ends were trimmed by 1 base and 5 bases, with 9 bases remaining between them. Germline CDR1 is SGHDT and CDR2 is YYEEEE. The CDR3 sequence is 13 residues long. CDR3: CASSLSSSETQYF. DNA for the CDR3: TGTGCCAGCAGCTTGTCTTCCTCGGAGACCCAGTACTTC.

A few counts support this clone. The gene calls are TRBV5-1 and TRBJ2-7; TRBD1 matches 7 bases. The J segment lost 4 bases and the V segment lost 0 bases, leaving 4 bases of the junction unmatched. Germline CDR1 reads SGHRS; CDR2 reads YFSETQ. The CDR3 has 14 amino acids. CDR3 sequence reads: CASSLEGAYYEQYF. Written as DNA, the CDR3 is TGCGCCAGCAGCTTGGAGGGGGCTTATTACGAGCAGTACTTC.

This clone came up a few times. J is TRBJ2-3 and V is TRBV4-3; 7 nucleotides match TRBD1. V trimming: 4 bases; J trimming: 1 base; junction bases outside the gene matches: 2. Germline CDR1 and CDR2: LGHNA and YSLEER. The CDR3 sequence is 14 residues long. The CDR3 protein is CASSLGTGTDTQYF. The CDR3 DNA follows: TGCGCCAGCAGCCTAGGGACAGGCACAGATACGCAGTATTTT.

DNA of the CDR3: TGCGCCAGCAGCCAAGAGGTCAGGATGCCCGCCTACGAGCAGTACTTC. Amino acid sequence: CASSQEVRMPAYEQYF. The genes are TRBV4-3 and TRBJ2-7, with unresolved D. The CDR3 has 16 residues. Trimming took 0 bases from V and 2 from J, leaving 14 bases between them. Germline CDR1 and CDR2: LGHNA and YSLEER.

There are a few counts of this clone. This sequence joins TRBV14 and TRBJ1-1; no clear D gene. There are 17 residues in the CDR3. Germline lookup yields CDR1 SGHDN and CDR2 FVKESK. V was trimmed by 4 bases and J by 1 base, leaving 19 bases between them. The CDR3 region has the DNA TGTGCCAGCAGCCTACCCGGGAACCCCGTAAAGAACACTGAAGCTTTCTTT. It encodes CASSLPGNPVKNTEAFF.

This clone has just a few counts. The chain combines TRBV14 with TRBJ2-7; D might be TRBD2 (5 bases). The CDR3 consists of 15 residues. Germline V gene lookup returns CDR1 SGHDN and CDR2 FVKESK. V shed 1 base and J shed 5 bases, with 15 bases lying between them. DNA of the CDR3: TGTGCCAGCAGCCAAGTCGGACTCGTCCCCGACGAGCAGTACTTC. Translated, it gives CASSQVGLVPDEQYF. The full variable domain, its missing parts supplied by reference TRBV14 and TRBJ2-7, is EAGVTQFPSHSVIEKGQTVTLRCDPISGHDNLYWYRRVMGKEIKFLLHFVKESKQDESGMPNNRFLAERTGGTYSTLKVQPAELEDSGVYFCASSQVGLVPDEQYFGPGTRLTVT.

The V call is TRBV9, the J call TRBJ1-1; possibly TRBD1 for D (5 bases). The ends were cut back, 0 bases at V and 1 base at J, with 10 bases in the middle. The CDR3 runs 15 residues. Germline CDR1 reads SGDLS; CDR2 reads YYNGEE. In DNA, the CDR3 is TGTGCCAGCAGCGTAGGGGGACTCACGAACACTGAAGCTTTCTTT. It encodes CASSVGGLTNTEAFF.

CDR3 in DNA: TGTGCCAGCAGCCAAGGAGGACAGGGGGAAGAAGCTTTCTTT. Residues: CASSQGGQGEEAFF. J is TRBJ1-1 and V is TRBV6-4; 10 bases line up with TRBD1. The trim removed 6 bases at V and 8 bases at J, leaving 9 bases unmatched. This CDR3 region has 14 residues. Germline-derived CDR1 and CDR2 are MRHNA and SNTAGT.

In this sample, this clone turned up a few times. This chain uses TRBV15 with TRBJ1-2, with 8 bases fitting TRBD1. Germline V lookup: CDR1 LNHNV, CDR2 YYDKDF (reference sequence). Trimming at V came to 0 bases and at J to 10 bases, leaving 1 base not matched to a gene. The CDR3 consists of 12 residues. The CDR3 DNA reads as TGTGCCACCAGCAGAGAGACAGGGGCCTACACCTTC. Translated, it gives CATSRETGAYTF.

V and J are TRBV4-2 and TRBJ2-2, with D maybe TRBD2 (7 bases). V lost 5 bases and J lost 7, with 17 bases in between. The CDR3 is made up of 15 amino acids. CDR1 is LGHNA, CDR2 YNFKEQ, per germline. CDR3 in amino acids: CASSGGAGRDGELFF. The CDR3 DNA is TGTGCCAGCAGCGGGGGGGCAGGGCGGGACGGGGAGCTGTTTTTT.

The chain has TRBV27 and TRBJ1-2, with D tentatively TRBD1 (5 bases). CDR1 and CDR2 from the germline V gene are MNHEY and SMNVEV (reference sequence). The CDR3 totals 14 residues. The V gene lost 0 bases and the J gene lost 7 bases, with 12 bases spanning the gap. CDR3 nucleotides: TGTGCCAGCAGTTTATCCGGGGGATCAGCTGGCTACACCTTC. This sequence encodes CASSLSGGSAGYTF.

This clone has a handful of counts. The CDR3 DNA is TGTGCCAGCAGCTTATATGATAGCGGGAGTATGAATGAGCAGTTCTTC. Residues: CASSLYDSGSMNEQFF. The chain links TRBV7-8 to TRBJ2-1; 9 nucleotides agree with TRBD2. CDR3 size: 16 residues. V gave up 2 bases and J gave up 7 bases; unmatched junction bases: 9. Per the germline V gene, CDR1 is SGHVS and CDR2 is FQNEAQ.

This clone has a handful of counts. V is TRBV5-1 and J is TRBJ2-1; 10 nucleotides agree with TRBD2. The J segment lost 1 base and the V segment lost 0 bases, leaving 10 bases of the junction unmatched. This CDR3 comprises 19 residues. Germline V CDR1 and CDR2: SGHRS, YFSETQ. The CDR3 loop reads CASSLAPSGSGISYNEQFF. The DNA of the CDR3 is TGCGCCAGCAGCTTGGCCCCTAGCGGGAGTGGAATATCCTACAATGAGCAGTTCTTC.

The gene calls are TRBV5-1 and TRBJ1-4, with D tentatively TRBD1 (6 bases). This CDR3 has 15 amino acids. The germline CDR1 and CDR2 sequences are SGHRS and YFSETQ. The V end lost 0 bases, the J end lost 6 bases, and 12 bases lay between the germline ends. The CDR3 sequence is CASSLAGGRDEKLFF. CDR3 DNA: TGCGCCAGCAGCTTGGCGGGGGGCAGGGATGAAAAACTGTTTTTT.

The chain recombines TRBV5-1 with TRBJ2-2, with D possibly being TRBD1 (5 bases). This CDR3 comprises 16 residues. The germline V gene has CDR1 SGHRS and CDR2 YFSETQ. Trimming removed 4 bases at V and 0 bases at J, with 13 bases between. For the CDR3, the DNA is TGCGCCAGCAGCGACCACCCGACAGCGAACACCGGGGAGCTGTTTTTT. It is translated as CASSDHPTANTGELFF.

This clone was seen a few times. Other DNA sequences in this specimen translate into the identical CDR3. The chain combines TRBV7-2 with TRBJ1-1; 7 bases fit TRBD1. Per germline, CDR1 SGHTA and CDR2 FQGNSA. This CDR3 contains 15 residues. With V trimmed by 6 bases and J by 2 bases, 9 bases remained unmatched. DNA for the CDR3: TGTGCCAGCAGTCCAATGACAGGGTATAACACTGAAGCTTTCTTT. Its protein product is CASSPMTGYNTEAFF.

The table lists this clone with a few counts. V usage is TRBV6-1 and J usage is TRBJ1-5, with D perhaps matching TRBD1 (6 bases). Germline-derived CDR1 and CDR2 are MNHNS and SASEGT. V was clipped by 2 bases and J by 9 bases, with 14 bases between them. CDR3 length: 14 residues. The CDR3 loop reads CASSESGGGVPQHF. As DNA, the CDR3 is TGTGCCAGCAGTGAATCTGGAGGGGGGGTGCCCCAGCATTTT.

The table lists this clone with a few counts. The gene calls are TRBV11-3 and TRBJ2-7; a weak D match, TRBD2 (5 bases). Germline V gene data show CDR1 as SGHNT and CDR2 as YENEEA. This CDR3 contains 14 residues. Trimming removed 5 bases from V and 2 bases from J, with 13 bases in between. The CDR3 loop is CASSPDGKPYEQYF. CDR3 DNA: TGTGCCAGCAGCCCTGACGGGAAGCCCTACGAGCAGTACTTC. Filled out from reference TRBV11-3 and TRBJ2-7, the complete variable domain reads EAGVVQSPRYKIIEKKQPVAFWCNPISGHNTLYWYLQNLGQGPELLIRYENEEAVDDSQLPKDRFSAERLKGVDSTLKIQPAELGDSAVYLCASSPDGKPYEQYFGPGTRLTVT.

This clone was recorded at least ten times. Additional DNA sequences in this sample encode the identical CDR3. This chain connects TRBV4-3 to TRBJ1-5; D is unresolved. Trimming stripped 0 bases from V and 7 bases from J, with 7 bases between. The germline V gene encodes CDR1 LGHNA and CDR2 YSLEER. The CDR3 runs to 13 residues. The DNA of the CDR3 is TGCGCCAGCAGCCAAGACCGCGGGCAGCCCCAGCATTTT. It encodes CASSQDRGQPQHF.

CDR3 in DNA: TGTGCCAGTAGCCCTAGAGATTTGCCCCAGCATTTT. This encodes CASSPRDLPQHF. The chain joins TRBV19 to TRBJ1-5, with D uncertain. The CDR3 is made up of 12 amino acids. V was shortened by 6 bases and J by 9 bases, with 12 bases between the two germline ends. Germline CDR1 and CDR2: LNHDA and SQIVND (reference sequence).

This clone was observed a few times. The V and J genes are TRBV10-3 and TRBJ1-1; a possible D gene is TRBD1 (5 bases). Germline V lookup: CDR1 ENHRY, CDR2 SYGVKD. The CDR3 runs 13 residues. Trimming pared 4 bases from V and 1 base from J, leaving 7 bases between. This CDR3 reads CAISVDRNTEAFF. The CDR3 region has the DNA TGTGCCATCAGTGTAGACAGGAACACTGAAGCTTTCTTT.